Following are 13 T cell receptor beta chains from one sample sequenced in a study of blood T cell repertoires in COVID-19. Here immunoSEQ multiplex PCR was the method, and the copy in TCRdb shows in-frame clones only, minus some. The sample holds 75,000 to 80,000 clones, less than 90% seen once. The sequencing sample was made of peripheral blood. These receptors all come from a human donor in a cohort sampled during active COVID-19.

This rearrangement joins TRBV5-1 to TRBJ2-7; TRBD1 is a possible D gene (6 bases). This CDR3 contains 14 residues. Trimming took 4 bases from V and 1 from J, leaving 12 bases between them. Germline lookup yields CDR1 SGHRS and CDR2 YFSETQ. CDR3 sequence reads: CASSPDSSSYEQYF. In DNA form, the CDR3 reads TGCGCCAGCAGCCCGGACAGTTCATCCTACGAGCAGTACTTC. The whole variable domain, remainder taken from reference TRBV5-1 and TRBJ2-7, is KAGVTQTPRYLIKTRGQQVTLSCSPISGHRSVSWYQQTPGQGLQFLFEYFSETQRNKGNFPGRFSGRQFSNSRSEMNVSTLELGDSALYLCASSPDSSSYEQYFGPGTRLTVT.

CDR3 coding DNA: TGTGCCAGCAGCTTTTTCTCGGGGGGCGGCAATGAGCAGTTCTTC. It specifies CASSFFSGGGNEQFF. This chain links TRBV7-2 with TRBJ2-1, with a weak D call TRBD2 (7 bases). Per the germline V gene, CDR1 is SGHTA and CDR2 is FQGNSA. Trimming removed 3 bases from V and 6 bases from J, with 15 bases in between. This CDR3 comprises 15 residues.

This rearrangement joins TRBV13 to TRBJ1-2; TRBD1 is a possible D gene (6 bases). Germline V gives CDR1 PRHDT, CDR2 FYEKMQ (reference sequence). This CDR3 is built from 14 residues. V was pared by 2 bases and J by 10 bases, with 17 bases between. CDR3 region: CASSLNQGIGDYTF. The CDR3 region has the DNA TGTGCCAGCAGCTTAAATCAGGGGATAGGTGACTACACCTTC.

This chain links TRBV4-3 with TRBJ1-2; 10 bases agree with TRBD1. The CDR3 spans 16 residues. Per germline, CDR1 LGHNA and CDR2 YSLEER. The V and J ends lost 0 bases and 7 bases, in that order; junction bases with no gene match: 8. CDR3 residues: CASSQELRQGASGYTF. The CDR3 nucleotides are TGCGCCAGCAGCCAAGAGTTGAGACAGGGGGCGAGTGGCTACACCTTC.

This rearrangement joins TRBV4-1 to TRBJ2-7, with no clear D. CDR3 length equals 14 residues. V gave up 2 bases and J gave up 3 bases, with 11 bases separating them. Germline CDR1 is MGHRA and CDR2 is YSYEKL. The CDR3 loop is CASSQPRTGYEQYF. CDR3 DNA sequence: TGCGCCAGCAGCCAACCCCGAACGGGCTACGAGCAGTACTTC.

The chain couples TRBV4-2 to TRBJ2-1; 11 positions match TRBD2. This CDR3 comprises 16 residues. Germline V gene data show CDR1 as LGHNA and CDR2 as YNFKEQ. The junction had 2 bases not matched to a gene; V was cut back by 2 bases and J by 2 bases. This chain's CDR3 is CASSQTSGGTYNEQFF. Here the CDR3 DNA reads TGTGCCAGCAGCCAAACTAGCGGGGGAACCTACAATGAGCAGTTCTTC.

This chain links TRBV7-3 with TRBJ2-5; tentatively, D is TRBD2 (7 bases). The CDR3 runs to 18 residues. Trimming pared 0 bases from V and 5 bases from J, leaving 22 bases between. Germline V gene lookup returns CDR1 SGHTA and CDR2 FQGTGA. The CDR3 loop is CASSLTLSGARGGETQYF. The CDR3 DNA sequence: TGTGCCAGCAGCTTAACGTTAAGCGGCGCTAGGGGGGGCGAGACCCAGTACTTC.

The chain joins TRBV7-6 to TRBJ2-2; no definite D call. This CDR3 has 13 amino acids. Trimming cost V 5 bases and J 7 bases, with 11 bases left between them. Germline V lookup: CDR1 SGHVS, CDR2 FNYEAQ. This CDR3 reads CASSRKENGELFF. The CDR3 DNA reads TGTGCCAGCAGCCGAAAGGAGAACGGGGAGCTGTTTTTT.

The chain couples TRBV15 to TRBJ1-3, with D maybe TRBD1 (5 bases). Per the germline V gene, CDR1 is LNHNV and CDR2 is YYDKDF (reference sequence). This CDR3 contains 16 residues. V was clipped by 0 bases and J by 3 bases, with 12 bases between them. CDR3 in amino acids: CATSRDPGGYGNTIYF. CDR3 coding DNA: TGTGCCACCAGCAGAGATCCGGGGGGTTATGGAAACACCATATATTTT.

The chain couples TRBV6-6 to TRBJ1-6; 8 nucleotides match TRBD1. There are 15 residues in the CDR3. The V gene's germline CDR1 is MNHNY and CDR2 SVGAGI (reference sequence). Germline trimming cut 6 bases from V and 3 bases from J; bases unmatched to any gene: 4. This CDR3 is CASRTTGGYNSPLHF. The CDR3 nucleotides are TGTGCCAGCAGAACCACAGGGGGCTATAATTCACCCCTCCACTTT.

This clone was found once. This sequence joins TRBV6-1 and TRBJ1-5, with TRBD1 identical over 7 bases. This CDR3 comprises 18 residues. V dropped 0 bases and J dropped 4; count of bases not matched to a gene: 12. Germline V gene sequence: CDR1 MNHNS, CDR2 SASEGT. The CDR3 here is CASSEAPPQGVGNQPQHF. The CDR3 nucleotides are TGTGCCAGCAGTGAAGCTCCTCCGCAGGGGGTTGGGAATCAGCCCCAGCATTTT.

The chain uses TRBV7-9 and TRBJ1-4, with 10 bases identical to TRBD1. The CDR3 contains 15 residues. Germline assignment: CDR1 SEHNR and CDR2 FQNEAQ (reference sequence). Trimming removed 5 bases from V and 6 bases from J; junction bases left unmatched: 6. DNA for the CDR3: TGTGCCAGCAGCGGAGGACAGGGGGGTTATGAAAAACTGTTTTTT. Its protein is CASSGGQGGYEKLFF.

The sample holds one count of this clone. V and J are TRBV27 and TRBJ2-1; 9 bases match TRBD1. Germline V gives CDR1 MNHEY, CDR2 SMNVEV (reference sequence). This CDR3 comprises 15 residues. V trimming: 4 bases; J trimming: 9 bases; junction bases outside the gene matches: 10. This CDR3 is CASSSWGQGGGEQFF. DNA for the CDR3: TGTGCCAGCAGTTCTTGGGGACAGGGAGGGGGTGAGCAGTTCTTC.